This T cell receptor beta chain derives from a study of blood T cell repertoires in COVID-19 (dated by TCRdb to the early 2020s). Some background on the complete study: Samples from collaborators originated in the United States, Italy and Spain and spanned both the acute and convalescent phases of COVID-19. The samples were drawn from the first 160 participants of the ongoing ImmuneRACE study and from roughly 1,300 subjects provided by 6 global collaborators. A freely available public database, intended as a resource for researchers studying the immune response to SARS-CoV-2, is where the repertoires were released. The sample metadata nearly always contained a de-identified subject ID, COVID-19 status, age in years and sex. Where HLA class I and class II types were available, the types were taken from metadata supplied by the sample provider, not from assay-based typing. Subjects who had been exposed to COVID-19, were actively infected with it, or had recovered from it provided the deeply sampled blood TCRbeta repertoires that made up the dataset. The prospective study material was composed of cDNA or gDNA derived from T cells, B-cell-depleted T cells, or PBMCs.

What the study reported, not specific to this receptor: The amount of clinical and demographic metadata varied by source and participant and was provided uncurated.

Concerning this clone: This receptor's antigen is unknown. No clone much larger than this one lies a single base away; base qualities are absent.

Collaborating institutions collected whole blood in K2EDTA tubes following their own protocols. Collaborator samples were shipped for TCRbeta analysis as frozen whole blood, isolated PBMCs, or DNA extracted from either sample type. TCRbeta CDR3 regions were amplified from genomic DNA by means of the immunoSEQ Assay, a bias-controlled multiplex PCR. In the authors' own workflow: Within the assay, amplification of reference gene primers was used to estimate how many nucleated cells each sample contained. To quantify the absolute abundance of each unique TCRbeta CDR3 rearrangement, sequence reads were collapsed and filtered. For each sample, productive Simpson clonality was calculated as the square root of Simpson's diversity index across productive rearrangements. TCRdb provides this immuneACCESS table in a form limited to in-frame rearrangements. Some clones are lacking; in checked studies, under half of them reflect an unresolved V gene, and why the rest are absent is not known. That table supplies the V and J calls and clone size; D and trimming were determined from the DNA. The table for this sample lists tens of thousands of clones; 90% of them were counted only once. Clones ranked in the top ten supply 4.3% of the sample.

V is cut by 2 bases and J by 4 bases, and the space between the germline ends is 9 bases. The CDR3 sequence holds 14 residues, the cysteine and phenylalanine included. The DNA shown is the 42-base CDR3, in frame from base 1. From a lookup of the germline V gene, CDR1 and CDR2 are SGHTA and FQGNSA. The TCR was taken from a woman over 75 with active or convalescent COVID-19. Input material: peripheral blood. The chain couples TRBV7-2 to TRBJ1-3; the D gene is possibly TRBD1, with 5 bases matching. The CDR3 protein is CASSLLTVGNTIYF. The bases read TGTGCCAGCAGCTTATTGACAGTCGGAAACACCATATATTTT.